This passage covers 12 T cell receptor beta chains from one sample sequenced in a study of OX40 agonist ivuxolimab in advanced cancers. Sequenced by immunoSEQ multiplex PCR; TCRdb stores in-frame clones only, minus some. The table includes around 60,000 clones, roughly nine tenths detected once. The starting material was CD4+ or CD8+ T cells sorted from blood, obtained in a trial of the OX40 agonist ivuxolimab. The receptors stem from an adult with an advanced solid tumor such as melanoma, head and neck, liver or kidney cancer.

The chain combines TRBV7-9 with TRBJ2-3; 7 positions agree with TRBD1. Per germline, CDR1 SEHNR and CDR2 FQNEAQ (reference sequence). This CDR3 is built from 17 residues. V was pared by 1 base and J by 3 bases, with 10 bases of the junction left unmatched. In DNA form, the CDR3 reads TGTGCCAGCAGCTTAGGGGCAACAGGGGATAGGACAGATACGCAGTATTTT. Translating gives CASSLGATGDRTDTQYF.

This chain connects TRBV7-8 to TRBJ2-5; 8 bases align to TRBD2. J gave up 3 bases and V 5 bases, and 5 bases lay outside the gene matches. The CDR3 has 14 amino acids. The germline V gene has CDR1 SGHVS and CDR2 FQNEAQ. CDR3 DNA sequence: TGTGCCAGCAGCCGTAGTAGCGGGAAAGAGACCCAGTACTTC. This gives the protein CASSRSSGKETQYF.

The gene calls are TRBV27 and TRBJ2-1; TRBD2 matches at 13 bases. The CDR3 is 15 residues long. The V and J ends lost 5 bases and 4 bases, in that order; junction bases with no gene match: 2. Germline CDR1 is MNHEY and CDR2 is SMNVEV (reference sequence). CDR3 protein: CASSMGLAGYNEQFF. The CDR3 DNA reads TGTGCCAGCAGTATGGGACTAGCGGGGTACAATGAGCAGTTCTTC.

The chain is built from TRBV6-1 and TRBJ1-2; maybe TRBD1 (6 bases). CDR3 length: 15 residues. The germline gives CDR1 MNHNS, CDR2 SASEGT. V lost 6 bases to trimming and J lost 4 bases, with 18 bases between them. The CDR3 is CASRSGQQNTYGYTF. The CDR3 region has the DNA TGTGCCAGCAGGTCCGGACAGCAAAACACCTATGGCTACACCTTC.

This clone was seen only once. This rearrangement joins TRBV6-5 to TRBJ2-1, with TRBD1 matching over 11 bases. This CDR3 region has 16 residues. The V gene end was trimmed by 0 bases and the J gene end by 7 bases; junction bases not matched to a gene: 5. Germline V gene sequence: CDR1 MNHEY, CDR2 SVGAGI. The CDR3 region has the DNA TGTGCCAGCAGTTACTCCGGGACAGGGGGGTGGAATGAGCAGTTCTTC. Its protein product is CASSYSGTGGWNEQFF.

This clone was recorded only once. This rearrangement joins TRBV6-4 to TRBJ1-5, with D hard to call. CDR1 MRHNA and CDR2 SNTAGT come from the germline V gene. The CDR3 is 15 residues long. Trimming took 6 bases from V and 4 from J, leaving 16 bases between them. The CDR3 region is CASSPYGWDNQPQHF. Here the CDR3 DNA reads TGTGCCAGCAGCCCCTACGGGTGGGATAATCAGCCCCAGCATTTT.

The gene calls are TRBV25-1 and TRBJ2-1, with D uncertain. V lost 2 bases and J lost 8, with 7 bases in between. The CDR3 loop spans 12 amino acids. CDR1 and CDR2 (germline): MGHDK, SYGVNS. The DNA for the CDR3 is TGTGCCAGCAGTGAAGGTGGCTATGAGCAGTTCTTC. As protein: CASSEGGYEQFF.

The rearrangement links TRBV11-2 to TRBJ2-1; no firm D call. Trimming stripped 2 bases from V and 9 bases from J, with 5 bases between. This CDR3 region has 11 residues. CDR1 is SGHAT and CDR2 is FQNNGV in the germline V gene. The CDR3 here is CASSLITEQFF. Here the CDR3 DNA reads TGTGCCAGCAGCTTAATAACTGAGCAGTTCTTC.

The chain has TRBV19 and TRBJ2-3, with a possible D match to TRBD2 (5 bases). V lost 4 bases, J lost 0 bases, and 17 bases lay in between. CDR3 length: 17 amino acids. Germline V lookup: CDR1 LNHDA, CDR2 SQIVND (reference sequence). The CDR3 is CASSRTHRSPSTDTQYF. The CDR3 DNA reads TGTGCCAGTAGTAGGACTCACAGATCCCCTAGCACAGATACGCAGTATTTT.

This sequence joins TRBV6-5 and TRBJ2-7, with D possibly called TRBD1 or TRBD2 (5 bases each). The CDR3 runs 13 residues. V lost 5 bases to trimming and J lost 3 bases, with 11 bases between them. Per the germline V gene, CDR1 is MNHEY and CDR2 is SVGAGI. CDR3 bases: TGTGCCAGCAGTCGGGACCCTGACTACGAGCAGTACTTC. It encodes CASSRDPDYEQYF.

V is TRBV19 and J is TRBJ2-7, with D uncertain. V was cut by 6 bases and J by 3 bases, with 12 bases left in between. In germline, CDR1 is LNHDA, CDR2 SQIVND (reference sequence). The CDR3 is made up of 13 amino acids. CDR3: CASSVGRLYEQYF. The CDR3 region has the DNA TGTGCCAGTAGCGTAGGCAGACTCTACGAGCAGTACTTC. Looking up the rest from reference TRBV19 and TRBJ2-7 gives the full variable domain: DGGITQSPKYLFRKEGQNVTLSCEQNLNHDAMYWYRQDPGQGLRLIYYSQIVNDFQKGDIAEGYSVSREKKESFPLTVTSAQKNPTAFYLCASSVGRLYEQYFGPGTRLTVT.

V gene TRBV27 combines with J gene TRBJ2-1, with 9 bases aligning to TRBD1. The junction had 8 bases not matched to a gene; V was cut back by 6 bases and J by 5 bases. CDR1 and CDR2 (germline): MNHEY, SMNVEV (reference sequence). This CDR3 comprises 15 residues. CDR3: CASSKRGQGHNEQFF. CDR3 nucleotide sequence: TGTGCCAGCAGCAAACGGGGACAGGGACACAATGAGCAGTTCTTC.